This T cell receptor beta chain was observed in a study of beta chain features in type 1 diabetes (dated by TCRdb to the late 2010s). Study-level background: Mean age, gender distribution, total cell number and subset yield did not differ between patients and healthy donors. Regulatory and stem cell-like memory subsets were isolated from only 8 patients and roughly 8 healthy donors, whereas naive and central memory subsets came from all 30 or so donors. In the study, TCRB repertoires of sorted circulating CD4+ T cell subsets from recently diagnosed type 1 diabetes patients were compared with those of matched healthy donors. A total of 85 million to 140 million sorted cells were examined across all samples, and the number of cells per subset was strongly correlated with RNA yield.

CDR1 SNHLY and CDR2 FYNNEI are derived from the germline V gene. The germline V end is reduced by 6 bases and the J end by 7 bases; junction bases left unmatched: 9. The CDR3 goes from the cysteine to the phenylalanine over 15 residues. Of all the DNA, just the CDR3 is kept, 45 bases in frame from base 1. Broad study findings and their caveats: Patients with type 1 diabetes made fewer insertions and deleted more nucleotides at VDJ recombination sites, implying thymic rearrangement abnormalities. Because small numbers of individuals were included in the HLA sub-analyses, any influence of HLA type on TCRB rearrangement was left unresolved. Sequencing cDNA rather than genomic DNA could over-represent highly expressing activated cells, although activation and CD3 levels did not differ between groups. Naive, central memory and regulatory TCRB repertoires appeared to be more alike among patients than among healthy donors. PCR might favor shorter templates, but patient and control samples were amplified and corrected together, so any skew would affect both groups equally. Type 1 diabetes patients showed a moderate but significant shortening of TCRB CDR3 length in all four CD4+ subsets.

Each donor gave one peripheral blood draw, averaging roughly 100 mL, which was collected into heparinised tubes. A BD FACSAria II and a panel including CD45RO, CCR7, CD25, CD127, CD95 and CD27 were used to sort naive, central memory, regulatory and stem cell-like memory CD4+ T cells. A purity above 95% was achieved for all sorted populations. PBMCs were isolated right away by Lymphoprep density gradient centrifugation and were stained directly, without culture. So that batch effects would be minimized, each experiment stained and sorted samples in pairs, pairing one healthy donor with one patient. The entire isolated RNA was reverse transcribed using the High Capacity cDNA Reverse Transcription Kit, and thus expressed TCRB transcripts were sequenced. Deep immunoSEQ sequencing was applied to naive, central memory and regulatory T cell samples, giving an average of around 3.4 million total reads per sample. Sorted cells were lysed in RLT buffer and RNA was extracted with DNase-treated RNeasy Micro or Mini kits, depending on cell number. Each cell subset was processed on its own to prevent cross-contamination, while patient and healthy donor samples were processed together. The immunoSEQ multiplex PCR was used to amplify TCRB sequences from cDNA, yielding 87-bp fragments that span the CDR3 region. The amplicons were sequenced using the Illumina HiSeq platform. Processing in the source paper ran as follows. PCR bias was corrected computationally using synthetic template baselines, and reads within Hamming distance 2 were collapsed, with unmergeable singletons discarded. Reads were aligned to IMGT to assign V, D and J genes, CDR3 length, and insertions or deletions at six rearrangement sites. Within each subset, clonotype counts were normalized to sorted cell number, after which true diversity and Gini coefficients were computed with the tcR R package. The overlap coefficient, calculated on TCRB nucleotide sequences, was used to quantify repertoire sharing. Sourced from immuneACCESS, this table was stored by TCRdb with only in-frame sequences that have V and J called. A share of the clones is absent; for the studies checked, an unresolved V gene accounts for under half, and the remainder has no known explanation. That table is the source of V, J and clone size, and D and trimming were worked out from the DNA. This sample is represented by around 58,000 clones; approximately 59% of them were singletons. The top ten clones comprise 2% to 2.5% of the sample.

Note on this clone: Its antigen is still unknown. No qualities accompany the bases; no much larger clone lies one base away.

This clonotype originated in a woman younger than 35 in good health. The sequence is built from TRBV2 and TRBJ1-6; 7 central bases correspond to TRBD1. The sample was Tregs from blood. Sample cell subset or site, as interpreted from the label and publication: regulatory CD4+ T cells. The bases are TGTGCCAGCAGCAACAGGGGCTTTCGGAATTCACCCCTCCACTTT. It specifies CASSNRGFRNSPLHF.